These 30 T cell receptor beta chains came from one sample sequenced in a study of blood T cell repertoires in COVID-19. Measured with immunoSEQ multiplex PCR; TCRdb has only the in-frame clones, and not every one. This table has approximately 78,000 clones, around four fifths appearing once. Material: peripheral blood. These receptors all stem from an elderly woman with acute or convalescent COVID-19.

V gene TRBV2 combines with J gene TRBJ1-2, with 8 positions matching TRBD1. Trimming removed 7 bases from V and 8 bases from J; junction bases left unmatched: 15. CDR1 is SNHLY and CDR2 is FYNNEI in the germline V gene. The CDR3 loop spans 15 amino acids. CDR3 in amino acids: CASMRQGTQPKGYTF. The CDR3 nucleotides are TGTGCCAGCATGCGACAGGGGACCCAACCGAAAGGCTACACCTTC.

V usage is TRBV5-6 and J usage is TRBJ2-7; 7 nucleotides align to TRBD1. This CDR3 has 17 residues. V lost 2 bases to trimming and J lost 0 bases; unmatched junction nucleotides: 11. Germline-derived CDR1 and CDR2 are SGHDT and YYEEEE. CDR3 nucleotides: TGTGCCAGCAGCTTAATCTTTTCGGGACAGAGCTCCTACGAGCAGTACTTC. Translation gives CASSLIFSGQSSYEQYF.

V usage is TRBV6-4 and J usage is TRBJ2-6, with a weak D call TRBD1 (5 bases). Germline V CDR1 and CDR2: MRHNA, SNTAGT. V lost 6 bases and J 2 bases, leaving 14 bases between the germline ends. This CDR3 has 16 amino acids. The CDR3 sequence: CASSVGPGTGANVLTF. CDR3 in DNA: TGTGCCAGCAGCGTTGGACCAGGGACTGGGGCCAACGTCCTGACTTTC.

This clone was seen a single time. The chain is built from TRBV11-3 and TRBJ2-2; possible D gene TRBD1, 5 bases. CDR1 and CDR2 from the germline V gene are SGHNT and YENEEA. Trimming removed 4 bases from V and 8 bases from J, with 8 bases in between. The CDR3 has 12 residues. CDR3 coding DNA: TGTGCCAGCAGCTCCCGACAGGGGGAGCTGTTTTTT. This translates into CASSSRQGELFF. The variable domain in full, with the rest retrieved from reference TRBV11-3 and TRBJ2-2, is EAGVVQSPRYKIIEKKQPVAFWCNPISGHNTLYWYLQNLGQGPELLIRYENEEAVDDSQLPKDRFSAERLKGVDSTLKIQPAELGDSAVYLCASSSRQGELFFGEGSRLTVL.

This chain uses TRBV3-1 (or the pseudogene TRBV3-2) with TRBJ2-7; 15 bases line up with TRBD2. The V gene's germline CDR1 is LGHDT and CDR2 YNNKEL (reference sequence). The CDR3 totals 17 residues. Trimming removed 5 bases from V and 8 bases from J; junction bases left unmatched: 13. The CDR3 reads CASSKYPPGTSGGKQYF. In DNA form, the CDR3 reads TGTGCCAGCAGCAAATACCCCCCTGGGACTAGCGGGGGGAAGCAGTACTTC.

The V and J genes are TRBV3-1 (or the pseudogene TRBV3-2) and TRBJ2-3; 15 nucleotides agree with TRBD2. V shed 1 base and J 6 bases; nucleotides not matched to a gene: 5. Germline CDR1 reads LGHDT; CDR2 reads YNNKEL (reference sequence). The CDR3 spans 17 residues. In nucleotides, the CDR3 is TGTGCCAGCAGCCAAGGGACTAGCGGGAGGGCCTTCGATACGCAGTATTTT. Its protein product is CASSQGTSGRAFDTQYF.

This clone was seen more than once but under ten times. This chain links TRBV5-6 with TRBJ1-6; 10 bases are shared with TRBD1. The V segment lost 3 bases and the J segment 8 bases; nucleotides outside the gene matches: 8. The CDR3 has 16 residues. Germline-derived CDR1 and CDR2 are SGHDT and YYEEEE. For the CDR3, the DNA is TGTGCCAGCAGCTCTACCTGGACAGGGGGAGATTCACCCCTCCACTTT. It encodes CASSSTWTGGDSPLHF.

The V gene is TRBV7-2, the J gene TRBJ1-6, with 7 bases that match TRBD1. The CDR3 has 15 amino acids. Trimming at V came to 6 bases and at J to 7 bases, leaving 9 bases not matched to a gene. Germline V lookup: CDR1 SGHTA, CDR2 FQGNSA. The CDR3 nucleotides are TGTGCCAGCAGGAAAGGGGGCGCGACCAATTCACCCCTCCACTTT. Translated: CASRKGGATNSPLHF.

The chain joins TRBV6-2 or TRBV6-3 to TRBJ2-7; TRBD1 matches 10 bases. CDR1 is MNHEY and CDR2 is SVGEGT in the germline V gene. Germline trimming cut 2 bases from V and 4 bases from J; bases unmatched to any gene: 5. There are 15 residues in the CDR3. The CDR3 region is CASSYPGQGKYEQYF. Here the CDR3 DNA reads TGTGCCAGCAGTTACCCGGGACAGGGGAAATACGAGCAGTACTTC.

Concerning this clone itself: An end of the junction does not agree with germline; a read error may underlie this. The chain combines TRBV27 with TRBJ1-2; D gene uncertain. The CDR3 covers 15 residues. Germline values: CDR1 MNHEY, CDR2 SMNVEV (reference sequence). This CDR3 is CAGSLSRSQGEGYTF. The CDR3 DNA sequence: TGTGCCGGCAGTTTATCCCGGTCCCAAGGAGAGGGCTACACCTTC.

This rearrangement joins TRBV6-1 to TRBJ1-2; 7 bases agree with TRBD1. CDR3 size: 14 residues. J lost 8 bases, V lost 3 bases, and 9 bases had no gene match. From germline, CDR1 is MNHNS and CDR2 SASEGT. The CDR3 region is CASSDDRAFNGYTF. The CDR3 DNA reads as TGTGCCAGCAGTGATGACAGGGCCTTTAACGGCTACACCTTC.

The rearrangement uses TRBV11-3 and TRBJ2-7, with D perhaps TRBD2 (6 bases). CDR1 and CDR2 from the germline V gene are SGHNT and YENEEA. The V gene lost 3 bases and the J gene lost 2 bases, with 14 bases spanning the gap. The CDR3 is made up of 15 amino acids. The CDR3 nucleotides read TGTGCCAGCAGCTTCGGAGGTCTAGCGCCCTACGAGCAGTACTTC. This gives the protein CASSFGGLAPYEQYF.

The chain couples TRBV2 to TRBJ2-7, with 10 bases matching TRBD2. The trim removed 4 bases at V and 4 bases at J, leaving 10 bases unmatched. The CDR3 is 16 residues long. Germline V lookup: CDR1 SNHLY, CDR2 FYNNEI. This CDR3 is CASSVGLAEGRYEQYF. The CDR3 DNA follows: TGTGCCAGCAGTGTTGGACTAGCGGAGGGAAGATACGAGCAGTACTTC.

The gene calls are TRBV14 and TRBJ2-7; no definite D call. Germline V CDR1 and CDR2: SGHDN, FVKESK. This CDR3 comprises 12 residues. Trimming removed 6 bases from V and 0 bases from J, with 6 bases in between. Written as DNA, the CDR3 is TGTGCCAGCAGTTTCAGCTCCTACGAGCAGTACTTC. Translation: CASSFSSYEQYF.

The table lists this clone with a few counts. The chain is built from TRBV6-5 and TRBJ1-2, with 8 bases lining up with TRBD1. CDR1 is MNHEY and CDR2 is SVGAGI in the germline V gene. The trim removed 7 bases at V and 7 bases at J, leaving 2 bases unmatched. CDR3 size: 11 residues. In nucleotides, the CDR3 is TGTGCCAGCACTGGACAGGGTGGCTACACCTTC. Its protein is CASTGQGGYTF.

The chain is built from TRBV10-3 and TRBJ1-1, with 7 bases lining up with TRBD1. The CDR3 loop spans 12 amino acids. Germline trimming cut 10 bases from V and 1 base from J; bases unmatched to any gene: 3. The germline V gene encodes CDR1 ENHRY and CDR2 SYGVKD. The CDR3 here is CATGQENTEAFF. In DNA form, the CDR3 reads TGTGCCACTGGACAGGAGAACACTGAAGCTTTCTTT.

V usage is TRBV5-4 and J usage is TRBJ1-6, with D possibly TRBD1 on 6 matching bases. The V end lost 4 bases, the J end lost 5 bases, and 25 bases lay between the germline ends. CDR3 size: 19 residues. Germline V gene sequence: CDR1 SGHNT, CDR2 YYREEE (reference sequence). The CDR3 loop reads CASSQVQGRNKGHNSPLHF. CDR3 DNA sequence: TGTGCCAGCAGCCAGGTCCAGGGGCGGAATAAAGGGCATAATTCACCCCTCCACTTT.

A single count supports this clone. V usage is TRBV7-9 and J usage is TRBJ2-5; D gene unclear. Looked up from germline, CDR1 is SEHNR and CDR2 is FQNEAQ (reference sequence). Trimming pared 3 bases from V and 5 bases from J, leaving 7 bases between. CDR3 length: 12 residues. The DNA of the CDR3 is TGTGCCAGCAGCTTCTACGGTGAGACCCAGTACTTC. Translated: CASSFYGETQYF.

The genes are TRBV2 and TRBJ2-7, with 12 nucleotides matching TRBD2. The CDR3 is made up of 15 amino acids. The junction had 7 bases not matched to a gene; V was cut back by 2 bases and J by 8 bases. CDR1 is SNHLY, CDR2 FYNNEI, per germline. Here the CDR3 reads CASSERATSGGKQYF. CDR3 nucleotides: TGTGCCAGCAGTGAAAGGGCGACTAGCGGGGGAAAGCAGTACTTC.

The V call is TRBV7-9, the J call TRBJ2-7; a weak D match, TRBD2 (6 bases). V lost 3 bases to trimming and J lost 0 bases, with 12 bases between them. Germline CDR1 and CDR2: SEHNR and FQNEAQ (reference sequence). This CDR3 is built from 15 residues. CDR3 protein: CASSFAGGPSYEQYF. The CDR3 DNA reads as TGTGCCAGCAGCTTCGCTGGAGGGCCCTCCTACGAGCAGTACTTC.

This clone showed up just once. This sequence joins TRBV20-1 and TRBJ2-1, with D hard to call. Germline CDR1 is DFQATT and CDR2 is SNEGSKA (reference sequence). V lost 3 bases and J lost 7, with 16 bases in between. CDR3 length equals 14 residues. The chain's CDR3 is CSASTLRGGNEQFF. Here the CDR3 DNA reads TGCAGTGCTAGTACACTACGAGGCGGAAATGAGCAGTTCTTC.

The chain joins TRBV28 to TRBJ1-2; D gene unclear. Trimming shortened V by 8 bases and J by 1 base, and 20 bases separated the two germline ends. The germline gives CDR1 MDHEN, CDR2 SYDVKM. CDR3 length equals 16 residues. As DNA, the CDR3 is TGTGCCAGCTCGCGAACCAATCCTCCGGGTAACTATGGCTACACCTTC. Protein product: CASSRTNPPGNYGYTF.

The rearrangement links TRBV4-2 to TRBJ2-3; the match to TRBD2 covers 8 bases. The CDR3 runs 14 residues. Losses at the gene ends were 0 bases for V and 5 bases for J; bases not matched to a gene: 1. Germline V gene sequence: CDR1 LGHNA, CDR2 YNFKEQ. The CDR3 region has the DNA TGTGCCAGCAGCCAAGAACGGGGGGGAGATACGCAGTATTTT. This translates into CASSQERGGDTQYF.

The J gene is TRBJ1-1, the V gene TRBV5-5; TRBD1 matches 7 bases. Germline CDR1 is SGHKS and CDR2 is YYEKEE (reference sequence). The CDR3 runs 14 residues. The junction had 7 bases not matched to a gene; V was cut back by 5 bases and J by 3 bases. CDR3 in amino acids: CASSRQGGDTEAFF. CDR3 bases: TGTGCCAGCAGTCGACAGGGAGGAGACACTGAAGCTTTCTTT.

V is TRBV27 and J is TRBJ1-1; D is ambiguous. Trimming shortened V by 8 bases and J by 3 bases, and 13 bases separated the two germline ends. Looked up from germline, CDR1 is MNHEY and CDR2 is SMNVEV (reference sequence). The CDR3 loop spans 13 amino acids. CDR3 in amino acids: CASPPGEDTEAFF. As DNA, the CDR3 is TGTGCCAGCCCCCCCGGGGAGGACACTGAAGCTTTCTTT.

The chain has TRBV5-1 and TRBJ2-2; 9 nucleotides align to TRBD1. V lost 7 bases to trimming and J lost 0 bases; unmatched junction nucleotides: 7. The germline gives CDR1 SGHRS, CDR2 YFSETQ. The CDR3 spans 16 residues. CDR3: CASAGTGLSNTGELFF. The CDR3 bases are TGCGCCAGCGCCGGGACAGGGCTTTCGAACACCGGGGAGCTGTTTTTT.

The genes are TRBV24-1 and TRBJ2-3, with D possibly being TRBD2 (5 bases). CDR3 length equals 14 residues. The V and J ends lost 4 bases and 3 bases respectively, with 10 bases between them. Germline CDR1 and CDR2: KGHDR and SFDVKD. The CDR3 coding sequence is TGTGCCACCAGTGAATCACCGGGAACAGATACGCAGTATTTT. It specifies CATSESPGTDTQYF.

The V gene is TRBV11-3, the J gene TRBJ2-3; D possibly corresponds to TRBD2 (8 bases). The germline V gene encodes CDR1 SGHNT and CDR2 YENEEA. This CDR3 has 16 residues. V was trimmed by 1 base and J by 4 bases, leaving 15 bases between them. CDR3 loop: CASSLGGGQGADTQYF. DNA of the CDR3: TGTGCCAGCAGCTTAGGCGGGGGGCAGGGGGCAGATACGCAGTATTTT.

The CDR3 bases are TGTGCCAGCAGCCGACAGGGGGATAATTCACCCCTCCACTTT. Amino acid sequence: CASSRQGDNSPLHF. The chain carries TRBV5-5 and TRBJ1-6, with 9 bases matching TRBD1. The CDR3 totals 14 residues. CDR1 is SGHKS and CDR2 is YYEKEE in the germline V gene (reference sequence). J was trimmed by 5 bases and V by 4 bases; bases with no gene match: 1.

The J gene is TRBJ2-2, the V gene TRBV9, with 14 bases fitting TRBD2. Per germline, CDR1 SGDLS and CDR2 YYNGEE. The CDR3 is 20 amino acids. Trimming at V came to 4 bases and at J to 5 bases, leaving 16 bases not matched to a gene. The CDR3 DNA sequence: TGTGCCAGCAGCCCCTCCGTCCCGGGACTAGCGGGAGCGGGAACCGGGGAGCTGTTTTTT. This encodes CASSPSVPGLAGAGTGELFF.